This T cell receptor beta chain was retrieved from a study of technical replicates of blood from a few donors (dated by TCRdb to the late 2010s). Per the germline V gene, SGHRS is the CDR1 and YFSETQ is the CDR2. V was cut back by 0 bases and J by 6 bases, leaving a gap of 13 bases between them. The CDR3 covers 15 residues, taking in both the cysteine and the phenylalanine. Only the CDR3 portion is preserved as DNA: 45 bases, with reading frame beginning at the first base. Library preparation used the immunoSEQ multiplex PCR assay. TCRdb took over this immuneACCESS table, retaining in-frame rearrangements with V and J assigned. Such tables are incomplete; in checked studies, under half of the missing clones stem from an unresolved V gene, and the remainder is unexplained. For this sample there are approximately 89,000 clones; around 94% appear just once. The top ten clones comprise 0.39% of the sample.

In the case of this clone: Its specific antigen is unknown. Base qualities were left out, and no much larger clone turns up one base away.

This TCR came from a human donor in good health. Sample: T cells isolated from PBMCs. This receptor chain uses TRBV5-1 and TRBJ2-1; a weak D assignment points to TRBD2 (6 bases agree). The DNA sequence is TGCGCCAGCAGCTTGGAAGGAGGGAGTACCAATGAGCAGTTCTTC. This translates into CASSLEGGSTNEQFF.